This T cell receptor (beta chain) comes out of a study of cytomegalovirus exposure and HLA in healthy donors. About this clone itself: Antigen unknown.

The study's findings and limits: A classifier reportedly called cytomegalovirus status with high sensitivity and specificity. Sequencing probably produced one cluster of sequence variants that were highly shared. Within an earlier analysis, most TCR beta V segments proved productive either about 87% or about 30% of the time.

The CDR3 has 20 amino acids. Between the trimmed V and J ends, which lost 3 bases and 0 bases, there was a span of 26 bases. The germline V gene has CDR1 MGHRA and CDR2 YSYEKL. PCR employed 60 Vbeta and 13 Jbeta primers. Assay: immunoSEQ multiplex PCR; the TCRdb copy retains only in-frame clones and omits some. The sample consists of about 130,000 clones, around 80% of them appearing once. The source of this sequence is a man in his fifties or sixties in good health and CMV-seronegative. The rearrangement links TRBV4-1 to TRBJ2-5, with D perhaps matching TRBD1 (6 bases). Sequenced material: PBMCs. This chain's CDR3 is CASSHARAGARHRYQETQYF. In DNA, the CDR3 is TGCGCCAGCAGCCACGCAAGGGCAGGGGCCAGACACCGTTACCAAGAGACCCAGTACTTC.